The 9 T cell receptor beta chains listed next were all sequenced from one sample in a study of cytomegalovirus exposure and HLA in healthy donors. Primers included in the PCR were 60 Vbeta and 13 Jbeta primers. Method: immunoSEQ multiplex PCR; TCRdb's copy keeps in-frame clones and lacks some. In the table there are approximately 150,000 clones, roughly a tenth of which are singletons. The sample was PBMCs. These receptors came from a male donor in good health and CMV-seronegative.

V is TRBV6-1 and J is TRBJ1-4; D perhaps matches TRBD1 (5 bases). This CDR3 is built from 15 residues. Trimming left V 6 bases short and J 4 bases short, with 15 bases between. Germline V gene data show CDR1 as MNHNS and CDR2 as SASEGT. The CDR3 loop is CASRIRERGNEKLFF. The CDR3 nucleotides read TGTGCCAGCAGGATCCGTGAAAGGGGTAATGAAAAACTGTTTTTT.

This clone was observed a handful of times. J is TRBJ2-3 and V is TRBV25-1; 9 positions agree with TRBD1. Germline CDR1 is MGHDK and CDR2 is SYGVNS. Trimming cost V 4 bases and J 3 bases; bases outside gene matches: 5. The CDR3 is 15 amino acids. CDR3 nucleotide sequence: TGTGCCAGCAGTGGAACAGGGGGCTGGACAGATACGCAGTATTTT. This gives the protein CASSGTGGWTDTQYF.

The chain couples TRBV29-1 to TRBJ2-5; D is unresolved. From germline, CDR1 is SQVTM and CDR2 ANQGSEA. V dropped 6 bases and J dropped 2 bases, with 16 bases sitting between them. CDR3 length: 14 residues. This chain's CDR3 is CSVPVVSRQETQYF. For the CDR3, the DNA is TGCAGCGTCCCGGTGGTCAGCAGGCAAGAGACCCAGTACTTC.

With regard to this clone: Other DNA sequences in the same sample also yield this CDR3. V is TRBV7-2 and J is TRBJ2-7, with a tentative D call TRBD1 (5 bases). Germline CDR1 reads SGHTA; CDR2 reads FQGNSA. This CDR3 has 11 amino acids. Trimming took off 5 bases at V and 4 bases at J, with 6 bases between the two ends. The CDR3 region has the DNA TGTGCCAGCAGCCCAGGGTACGAGCAGTACTTC. The encoded protein is CASSPGYEQYF.

This chain links TRBV2 with TRBJ2-5, with 8 nucleotides matching TRBD1. V lost 3 bases and J lost 4; bases outside the gene matches: 7. The CDR3 runs 15 residues. Germline V gene lookup returns CDR1 SNHLY and CDR2 FYNNEI. The CDR3 DNA sequence: TGTGCCAGCAGTGAGCGCCAGGGGGCAGGAGAGACCCAGTACTTC. Its translation: CASSERQGAGETQYF.

To note about this clone: At the DNA level, this CDR3 is encoded by other sequences in the same sample as well. The chain is built from TRBV5-1 and TRBJ1-4, with TRBD1 as a possible D gene (5 bases). V lost 6 bases and J lost 7, with 19 bases in between. CDR1 SGHRS and CDR2 YFSETQ come from the germline V gene. The CDR3 runs to 15 residues. This CDR3 reads CASTLSAGWGEKLFF. The DNA for the CDR3 is TGCGCCAGCACCCTATCGGCAGGGTGGGGTGAAAAACTGTTTTTT.

The V call is TRBV7-2, the J call TRBJ1-2; a weak D match, TRBD1 (6 bases). The CDR3 has 14 amino acids. The germline CDR1 and CDR2 sequences are SGHTA and FQGNSA. The V end was cut by 5 bases, the J end by 8 bases, with 18 bases between. The CDR3 sequence: CASSRYGGAEGYTF. In DNA, the CDR3 is TGTGCCAGCAGCCGGTACGGGGGGGCGGAGGGCTACACCTTC.

The chain is built from TRBV10-2 and TRBJ2-7; D call uncertain. There are 12 residues in the CDR3. Germline assignment: CDR1 WSHSY and CDR2 SAAADI. Deletions cut 8 bases from V and 2 bases from J, with 10 bases between. CDR3 DNA sequence: TGCGCCAGCTCTCCCCGGGCCTACGAGCAGTACTTC. Protein product: CASSPRAYEQYF.

A remark on this clone: This likely comes from a read error, as the CDR3 has no conserved phenylalanine or tryptophan at its end. V gene TRBV29-1 combines with J gene TRBJ1-1; 7 bases are a match to TRBD1. Germline V gives CDR1 SQVTM, CDR2 ANQGSEA. This CDR3 has 12 residues. The CDR3: CSGGTALTEAFL. CDR3 nucleotides: TGCAGCGGTGGGACAGCCCTAACTGAGGCTTTCTTG.